This is a list of T cell receptor beta chains from one sample in a study of a mutant IDH1 vaccine in newly diagnosed glioma. Profiling relied on immunoSEQ multiplex PCR, and the TCRdb table lists in-frame clones only, not all of them. The repertoire includes about 66,000 clones, approximately 86% of them detected once, and 2.9% sits in the top ten. The sample in question was PBMCs, obtained from a glioma patient treated with radiotherapy, temozolomide or both. The origin of the receptors is a man aged 25 to 40 with glioma. Each CDR3 is given with its conserved first and last residue. A D gene is named only where the DNA matches it firmly. Not every row has a clone size; where given, it reads once, few, many or a size class.

clone_size j_call d_call v_call cdr3_nt cdr3_aa
- TRBJ1-3 TRBD1 TRBV19 TGTGCCAGTGGAAGGAGGGACAGTGGAAACACCATATATTTT CASGRRDSGNTIYF
- TRBJ2-3 - TRBV5-1 TGCGCCAGCAGCTTGGTGGCTAGCGTAAGCACAGATACGCAGTATTTT CASSLVASVSTDTQYF
- TRBJ2-1 - TRBV4-1 TGCGCCAGCAGCCAAGATTCGACCTACAATGAGCAGTTCTTC CASSQDSTYNEQFF
- TRBJ1-3 TRBD1 TRBV7-8 TGTGCCAGCAGCCGCTACCAGCAGGGGGCCGGAAACACCATATATTTT CASSRYQQGAGNTIYF
- TRBJ2-2 TRBD1 TRBV6-6 TGTGCCAGCAGAGAGAGGACAGGGGGTTACACCGGGGAGCTGTTTTTT CASRERTGGYTGELFF
medium-sized TRBJ1-6 TRBD1 TRBV25-1 TGTGCCAGCAGTGAATTGGGACAGGGGGATAATTCACCCCTCCACTTT CASSELGQGDNSPLHF
- TRBJ1-1 TRBD1 TRBV19 TGTGCCAGTAGCGAACGTGACAGGGATGGTGAAGCTTTCTTT CASSERDRDGEAFF
few TRBJ1-1 - TRBV28 TGTGCCAGCAGTTTGGGGAGGGAAGCTTTCTTT CASSLGREAFF
- TRBJ1-4 TRBD1 TRBV6-5 TGTGCCAGCACCCGTTTACACGGGACAGATGAAAAACTGTTTTTT CASTRLHGTDEKLFF
- TRBJ1-3 TRBD1 TRBV11-2 TGTGCCAGCAGTTTTTTCAGGGACAGCTCTGGAAACACCATATATTTT CASSFFRDSSGNTIYF
- TRBJ1-1 TRBD1 TRBV6-1 TGTGCCAGCAGCGCCCCCCGGGACAGGGGGCGACGAGCTTTCTTT CASSAPRDRGRRAFF
- TRBJ1-1 - TRBV28 TGTGCCAGCAGCCCCTCGACCCCCTGGGAAGCTTTCTTT CASSPSTPWEAFF
once TRBJ2-5 TRBD2 TRBV7-9 TGTGCCAGCAGCGAGGGACTAGCGGGGGGGCTTGAGCAGTACTTC CASSEGLAGGLEQYF
- TRBJ1-1 - TRBV14 TGTGCCAGCAGCCAAGGGATGGGCACTGAAGCTTTCTTT CASSQGMGTEAFF
- TRBJ2-1 - TRBV27 TGTGCCAGCAGTTTATCCGGGACACCTCTTACACACAATGAGCAGTTCTTC CASSLSGTPLTHNEQFF
- TRBJ2-7 - TRBV27 TGTGCCAGGGGGGGAAGCTCCTACGAGCAGTACTTC CARGGSSYEQYF
- TRBJ2-2 - TRBV7-8 TGTGCCAGCGCGAGGGGCTCGAACACCGGGGAGCTGTTTTTT CASARGSNTGELFF
- TRBJ2-3 TRBD1 TRBV6-4 TGTGCCAGCAGTGACGGGACAGGGGGCCCAGATACGCAGTATTTT CASSDGTGGPDTQYF
- TRBJ1-2 TRBD1 TRBV19 TGTGCCAGTAACCCGGGACAGGGAATAGGACTAAGTGGCTACACCTTC CASNPGQGIGLSGYTF
once TRBJ2-2 - TRBV10-2 TGCGCCAGCAGTAGACAGGTCAGCACCGGGGAGCTGTTTTTT CASSRQVSTGELFF
- TRBJ2-7 - TRBV5-1 TGCGCCAGCAGCCAAAATAATGGCGAGATAGCGTACTTC CASSQNNGEIAYF
- TRBJ2-1 - TRBV6-1 TGTGCCAGCAGTGAAGGATCCGTTGGGGGGCTCCCCTTGAATGAGCAGTTCTTC CASSEGSVGGLPLNEQFF
- TRBJ1-5 TRBD1 TRBV29-1 TGCAGCGTGCGTTTTGGGACAGGGGGCGATCAGCCCCAGCATTTT CSVRFGTGGDQPQHF
- TRBJ2-5 TRBD1 TRBV5-1 TGCGCCAGCAGCTTGGGCCAGGGACAGGGGTCGCGGGAGCAGTACTTC CASSLGQGQGSREQYF
- TRBJ1-5 - TRBV5-1 TGCGCCAGCAGCCTGACAGGAGTGCCCCAGCATTTT CASSLTGVPQHF
- TRBJ2-5 - TRBV6-1 TGTGCCAGCACATATGCTCCTGCGAACCAAGAGACCCAGTACTTC CASTYAPANQETQYF
- TRBJ1-3 - TRBV15 TGTGCCACCAGCAGAGATCCCCAGGGCAGCACCATATATTTT CATSRDPQGSTIYF
- TRBJ2-3 TRBD2 TRBV6-6 TGTGCCAGCAGGCGGGGGGAGGACGCAGATACGCAGTATTTT CASRRGEDADTQYF